The T cell receptor beta chain described here comes from a study of Graves' ophthalmopathy and Graves' hyperthyroidism (dated by TCRdb to 2017 to 2018). For context, the study as a whole: Hyperthyroidism was defined as stable when no progression to ophthalmopathy occurred within 18 months of follow-up. T-cell repertoires of thyroid tissue and blood were compared in over 5 hyperthyroidism patients. In total, 135 blood samples were TCR-sequenced: 43 ophthalmopathy, some 75 hyperthyroidism and approximately 17 hyperthyroidism-to-ophthalmopathy patients. An independent validation cohort was composed of roughly 18 hyperthyroidism patients and 17 patients who later progressed from hyperthyroidism to ophthalmopathy. The study used signatures of the TCR beta repertoire to tell Graves' ophthalmopathy apart from Graves' hyperthyroidism and to predict which patients would progress to ophthalmopathy. To explore V-J signatures that distinguish ophthalmopathy from hyperthyroidism, a discovery set of roughly 98 patients was enrolled, made up of some 41 with ophthalmopathy and around 60 with stable hyperthyroidism. Following sampling, methimazole starting at 30 mg daily was administered to hyperthyroidism patients, and high-dose intravenous methylprednisolone was administered to ophthalmopathy patients.

The study at large found these results: Among expanded thyroid clonotypes with frequency above 0.001, most also showed up in blood, which suggests that blood repertoires may reflect the thyroid immune response. In cross-validation, the 13-signature model distinguished ophthalmopathy from stable hyperthyroidism with about 89% sensitivity and 81.08% specificity, while in the test set the corresponding values were about 80% and 75%. In validation, the model predicted ophthalmopathy progression with about 71% sensitivity and 72.22% specificity; around twelve predicted patients were CT-confirmed with GO in a median of around 6 months. No statistical method was used to set the sample size in advance, and the investigators knew which group each participant was assigned to.

Hyperthyroidism patients were newly diagnosed, were aged 18 to 65 years, and had a disease duration under 2 months. Anyone with other autoimmune diseases, uncontrolled infections, pregnancy or lactation was excluded from the study. Diagnosis relied on clinical symptoms, serum thyroxine, TRAb, thyroid ultrasound and orbital computed tomography. Trizol reagent was used to extract the total RNA, and its quality was then checked on an Agilent 2100 Bioanalyzer. On this clonotype itself: It has no known antigen specificity. Per-base quality was not reported, and no clone a single base away is much larger than it.

For repertoire sequencing, TCR beta CDR3 regions were amplified from RNA transcripts. The first round was an RT-PCR using HTBI primers with the Qiagen OneStep RT-PCR kit, and this first round was followed by a second-round multiplex PCR, then size selection and purification. The libraries underwent paired-end sequencing with 100 bp reads on an Illumina HiSeq2000. In the source study's methods: SOAPnuke was used to process the reads, removing any read that contained adapters or uncalled bases, had a mean Phred below 15, or lacked an exact match to the constant primer or identifier. High-quality paired reads were merged with COPE v1.2.5. Each unique nucleotide sequence was defined as a clonotype, and clonotypes were aligned to IMGT TRB V, D and J references with MiTCR v1.1. The analysis was limited to V-J combinations with a frequency above 0.0001, which together covered 99.2% of repertoires. A TCR clonal expansion and chaos score per V-J combination was defined as the ratio of F50 clonal expansion to chaos observed in the TCRdist matrix. Welch's t-statistics and random forest were used to reduce the features to about 12 V-J combinations, which were then used as input to a naive Bayes classifier. The similarity between thyroid and blood repertoires was quantified using the Morisita-Horn index. TCRdb ran its own pipeline on the public reads, namely fastp trimming at Q25 and MiXCR clone calling, and kept in-frame beta chains. Duplicate CDR3 protein sequences are folded into a single record with the most common DNA and genes. Here the V and J calls rest on TCRdb's processing, not on the authors' analysis. Here the sample has more than 1,000,000 distinct CDR3 sequences; 36% occur a single time. The top ten constitute around 10% of the sample.

The germline V gene sets CDR1 to MNHEY and CDR2 to SVGEGT. The V end gives up 10 bases and the J end 0 bases, leaving 2 bases in the junction not matched to a gene. The CDR3 sequence holds 13 residues, the cysteine and phenylalanine included. Of all the DNA, just the CDR3 is kept, 39 bases in frame from base 1. This receptor chain uses TRBV6-2 or TRBV6-3 and TRBJ2-2, and 7 junction bases match TRBD2. This TCR derives from an adult man with Graves' hyperthyroidism. Sequencing was carried out using peripheral blood or thyroid tissue (not recorded which). The CDR3 amino acid sequence is: CAMLAANTGELFF. The base sequence is TGTGCCATGCTAGCGGCGAACACCGGGGAGCTGTTTTTT.